What follows are 11 T cell receptor beta chains derived from one specimen sequenced in a study of neoadjuvant anti-PD-1 for oral cavity cancer. Here immunoSEQ multiplex PCR was the method, and the copy in TCRdb shows in-frame clones only, minus some. The sample comprises roughly 10,000 clones, 52% of which are singletons, and under 30% rests with the top ten. The specimen was tumor tissue, collected before nivolumab (anti-PD-1) treatment. The receptors shown here come from a person aged 40 to 85 with oral cavity squamous cell carcinoma.

This clone turned up a few times. This chain joins TRBV9 and TRBJ2-7; D assignment may be TRBD1 or TRBD2 (6 bases each). Trimming removed 0 bases at V and 4 bases at J, with 14 bases between. Germline V gene sequence: CDR1 SGDLS, CDR2 YYNGEE. This CDR3 contains 15 residues. CDR3 DNA: TGTGCCAGCAGCGTAGAGGGGGGATCTCTGTACGAGCAGTACTTC. Translated, it gives CASSVEGGSLYEQYF. Full variable domain (rest looked up from reference TRBV9 and TRBJ2-7): DSGVTQTPKHLITATGQRVTLRCSPRSGDLSVYWYQQSLDQGLQFLIQYYNGEERAKGNILERFSAQQFPDLHSELNLSSLELGDSALYFCASSVEGGSLYEQYFGPGTRLTVT.

J is TRBJ2-7 and V is TRBV5-6; D remains unclear. V was trimmed by 0 bases and J by 2 bases, leaving 12 bases between them. CDR1 is SGHDT and CDR2 is YYEEEE in the germline V gene. This CDR3 has 15 amino acids. As DNA, the CDR3 is TGTGCCAGCAGCTTGGGGCAGCTGGGGACCTACGAGCAGTACTTC. Translation gives CASSLGQLGTYEQYF. The full variable domain, its missing parts supplied by reference TRBV5-6 and TRBJ2-7, is DAGVTQSPTHLIKTRGQQVTLRCSPKSGHDTVSWYQQALGQGPQFIFQYYEEEERQRGNFPDRFSGHQFPNYSSELNVNALLLGDSALYLCASSLGQLGTYEQYFGPGTRLTVT.

The chain has TRBV18 and TRBJ2-5, with 14 nucleotides matching TRBD2. The CDR3 runs 19 residues. V was clipped by 2 bases and J by 4 bases; unmatched bases: 12. Germline-derived CDR1 and CDR2 are KGHSH and LQKENI. The CDR3 coding sequence is TGTGCCAGCTCACCAAGGACTAGCGGGGGGACCAAGGTAGGAGAGACCCAGTACTTC. This encodes CASSPRTSGGTKVGETQYF.

This clone was picked up one time. This chain connects TRBV7-9 to TRBJ1-1; TRBD1 agrees at 9 bases. There are 15 residues in the CDR3. After removal of 6 bases from V and 1 base from J, the junction contained 6 bases not matched to a gene. The germline V gene has CDR1 SEHNR and CDR2 FQNEAQ (reference sequence). CDR3: CASRGQGSGNTEAFF. In nucleotides, the CDR3 is TGTGCCAGCAGGGGACAGGGTTCCGGGAACACTGAAGCTTTCTTT.

This clone showed up just a few times. The rearrangement links TRBV7-3 to TRBJ1-1; D gene unclear. V was shortened by 6 bases and J by 5 bases, with 16 bases between the two germline ends. The CDR3 is made up of 14 amino acids. Germline assignment: CDR1 SGHTA and CDR2 FQGTGA. CDR3 nucleotide sequence: TGTGCCAGCAGGTTAGGTTCCCAAGGGACTGAAGCTTTCTTT. As protein: CASRLGSQGTEAFF.

V and J are TRBV6-4 and TRBJ2-3; D call uncertain. CDR3 length equals 13 residues. The ends were cut back, 3 bases at V and 2 bases at J, with 6 bases in the middle. Germline CDR1 reads MRHNA; CDR2 reads SNTAGT. Here the CDR3 DNA reads TGTGCCAGCAGTGATTCTAACACAGATACGCAGTATTTT. It is translated as CASSDSNTDTQYF.

The chain uses TRBV5-4 and TRBJ2-1, with D hard to call. V was pared by 4 bases and J by 4 bases, with 15 bases between. The V gene's germline CDR1 is SGHNT and CDR2 YYREEE (reference sequence). This CDR3 comprises 15 residues. The CDR3 nucleotides read TGTGCCAGCAGCGATCTTGGGATACCTTACAATGAGCAGTTCTTC. This encodes CASSDLGIPYNEQFF. The complete variable domain, with remaining parts taken from reference TRBV5-4 and TRBJ2-1, reads ETGVTQSPTHLIKTRGQQVTLRCSSQSGHNTVSWYQQALGQGPQFIFQYYREEENGRGNFPPRFSGLQFPNYSSELNVNALELDDSALYLCASSDLGIPYNEQFFGPGTRLTVL.

The chain recombines TRBV7-7 with TRBJ2-2; a possible D gene is TRBD1 (6 bases). From germline, CDR1 is SSHAT and CDR2 FNYEAQ (reference sequence). The CDR3 runs to 14 residues. V lost 4 bases to trimming and J lost 5 bases, with 11 bases between them. The CDR3 is CASSSRGGTGELFF. As DNA, the CDR3 is TGTGCCAGCAGCTCTAGAGGGGGTACCGGGGAGCTGTTTTTT.

The gene calls are TRBV2 and TRBJ2-6; D not certain. Between the trimmed V and J ends, which lost 6 bases and 0 bases, there was a span of 6 bases. This CDR3 has 14 residues. Germline assignment: CDR1 SNHLY and CDR2 FYNNEI. The CDR3 DNA sequence: TGTGCCAGCAGGCAGGTCTCTGGGGCCAACGTCCTGACTTTC. Protein sequence: CASRQVSGANVLTF.

The CDR3 nucleotides are TGCGCCAGCAGCCTTAGAGGTACAAGGTCTGGAAACACCATATATTTT. Residues: CASSLRGTRSGNTIYF. The chain uses TRBV4-1 and TRBJ1-3; no definite D call. Per the germline V gene, CDR1 is MGHRA and CDR2 is YSYEKL. Trimming shortened V by 4 bases and J by 1 base, and 14 bases separated the two germline ends. This CDR3 is built from 16 residues.

Only one count was recorded for this clone. The same CDR3 also results from other DNA sequences found in this sample. This chain links TRBV5-1 with TRBJ2-2; 15 nucleotides line up with TRBD2. CDR3 size: 19 residues. The V and J ends lost 1 base and 1 base, in that order; junction bases with no gene match: 5. Germline V gene lookup returns CDR1 SGHRS and CDR2 YFSETQ. The CDR3, as DNA: TGCGCCAGCAGCTTGACGGGACTAGCGGGGGGTCAGAACACCGGGGAGCTGTTTTTT. Translated, it gives CASSLTGLAGGQNTGELFF.